This T cell receptor beta chain stems from a study of blood T cell repertoires in COVID-19. Study background: COVID-19 samples collected from the United States, Italy and Spain covered acute and convalescent phases. From T cells, B-cell-depleted T cells, or PBMCs came the material, which was cDNA or gDNA.

In the authors' workflow: The assay estimated nucleated cells by amplifying reference gene primers. Only in-frame clones appear in the TCRdb table, and some are missing; sequencing was by immunoSEQ multiplex PCR. The DNA gave D and trimming, while V, J and clone size come from that table. Found here are about 75,000 clones, just over 85% of them singletons; the top ten hold roughly 45%. This clone was counted a few times. Trimming took off 5 bases at V and 6 bases at J, with 8 bases between the two ends. From germline, CDR1 is MDHEN and CDR2 SYDVKM. This CDR3 comprises 12 residues. This rearrangement joins TRBV28 to TRBJ2-1, with a possible D match to TRBD2 (5 bases). The source material was peripheral blood. This receptor was taken from a human donor in a cohort sampled during active COVID-19. CDR3 sequence (DNA): TGTGCCAGCAGTGCCAGCGGCAATGAGCAGTTCTTC. As protein: CASSASGNEQFF.